This TCR beta chain came from a study of blood T cell repertoires in COVID-19. As for the study in general: The origin of the acute and convalescent COVID-19 samples was the United States, Italy and Spain. Sample material is recorded as cDNA or gDNA derived from T cells, B-cell-depleted T cells, or PBMCs.

The CDR3 has 14 residues. The ends lost 10 bases at V and 4 bases at J; junction bases unmatched: 8. From germline, CDR1 is KGHDR and CDR2 SFDVKD. Per the original methods: Estimation of nucleated cell counts was performed using reference gene primer amplification. Measured with immunoSEQ multiplex PCR; TCRdb has only the in-frame clones, and not every one. That table furnishes V, J and clone size, whereas the DNA furnished D and trimming. The data contain some 49,000 clones, under 95% of them singletons. This sequence originates from a man between 65 and 85 years old with active COVID-19. This chain connects TRBV24-1 to TRBJ2-1, with 8 bases aligning to TRBD1. Specimen: peripheral blood. The CDR3 bases are TGTGCCACTTCCGGGACAGGTCGATACAATGAGCAGTTCTTC. It translates to CATSGTGRYNEQFF.